This T cell receptor beta chain derives from a study of shared clonotypes between healthy human individuals. Across the whole study: Three men and a couple of women, aged 18 to 49, were donors.

Unsorted samples drew genomic DNA from about 90 million PBMCs. CDR1 SEHNR and CDR2 FQNEAQ come from the germline V gene (reference sequence). This CDR3 comprises 13 residues. V lost 1 base, J lost 12 bases, and 13 bases lay in between. This clone was seen a few times. The antigen remains unidentified. The study, taken as a whole, reports: Blood was the only sampled material, and tissue repertoires likely differ.

The authors distributed each subset's genomic DNA evenly over several immunoSEQ plates. The data were produced by immunoSEQ multiplex PCR, yet TCRdb's version contains in-frame clones alone and is incomplete. There are 450,000 to 500,000 clones in the sample; over 70% occur only once, and about an eighth lies in the top ten. The chain has TRBV7-9 and TRBJ2-1; D is perhaps TRBD2 (6 bases). The sample consisted of PBMCs. The receptor was derived from a woman in her thirties or forties in good health. Some clones in this sample may be carry-over from other donors' samples. This chain's CDR3 is CASSLGASDAQFF. The CDR3 DNA reads as TGTGCCAGCAGCTTAGGGGCTAGCGACGCGCAGTTCTTC.